The 6 T cell receptor beta chains below come from one sample, sequenced in a study of beta chain features in type 1 diabetes. All of the isolated RNA was reverse transcribed, so expressed TCRB transcripts were sequenced. Some clones are missing from TCRdb's copy, which holds only in-frame ones; the method was immunoSEQ multiplex PCR. Of 250,000 to 300,000 clones in the sample, roughly 8% were seen once. The sample consisted of central memory CD4+ T cells from blood. These receptors came from a young woman in good health.

The V and J genes are TRBV7-9 and TRBJ1-2, with D possibly matching TRBD1 (6 bases). Trimming took off 5 bases at V and 0 bases at J, with 13 bases between the two ends. CDR3 length: 15 residues. CDR1 SEHNR and CDR2 FQNEAQ come from the germline V gene (reference sequence). CDR3 DNA sequence: TGTGCCAGCAGCGCCCATAACAGGGCTAACTATGGCTACACCTTC. Translating gives CASSAHNRANYGYTF.

In its sample, this clone was seen a few times. Other DNA sequences in this sample translate to the same CDR3. V is TRBV28 and J is TRBJ1-2, with D uncertain. The V end was cut by 2 bases, the J end by 2 bases, with 6 bases between. Per germline, CDR1 MDHEN and CDR2 SYDVKM. The CDR3 loop spans 13 amino acids. The CDR3 sequence is CASSLRQNYGYTF. The CDR3 DNA reads as TGTGCCAGCAGTTTAAGGCAGAACTATGGCTACACCTTC.

Turning to this clone: This same CDR3 is encoded by further DNA sequences in the sample. This chain joins TRBV4-3 and TRBJ1-1; TRBD1 matches 8 bases. Germline V lookup: CDR1 LGHNA, CDR2 YSLEER. The CDR3 length is 16 residues. Losses at the gene ends were 0 bases for V and 1 base for J; bases not matched to a gene: 4. CDR3 amino acids: CASSQDPTGGNTEAFF. The CDR3 DNA reads TGCGCCAGCAGCCAAGATCCCACAGGGGGGAACACTGAAGCTTTCTTT.

This clone showed up just a few times. Here the CDR3 reads CSVEKQGRSYEQYV. As DNA, the CDR3 is TGCAGCGTTGAGAAGCAGGGGCGGTCCTACGAGCAGTACGTC. The rearrangement joins TRBV29-1 to TRBJ2-7, with a tentative D call TRBD1 (6 bases). The CDR3 extends over 14 amino acids. Trimming took 3 bases from V and 1 from J, leaving 13 bases between them. CDR1 and CDR2 (germline): SQVTM, ANQGSEA.

The table lists this clone with a few counts. The chain employs TRBV29-1 and TRBJ1-2; 8 nucleotides line up with TRBD1. This CDR3 spans 14 amino acids. Germline V gene data show CDR1 as SQVTM and CDR2 as ANQGSEA. Germline trimming cut 7 bases from V and 6 bases from J; bases unmatched to any gene: 13. This chain's CDR3 is CSDLRHDRGDGYTF. As DNA, the CDR3 is TGCAGCGACCTCCGTCATGACAGGGGCGATGGCTACACCTTC.

This clone was found a few times. This chain uses TRBV5-1 with TRBJ2-5; either TRBD1 or TRBD2 may fit D (5 bases each). The V gene lost 7 bases and the J gene lost 2 bases, with 12 bases spanning the gap. CDR1 and CDR2 from the germline V gene are SGHRS and YFSETQ. This CDR3 contains 13 residues. The CDR3 protein is CASCRGVQETQYF. Written as DNA, the CDR3 is TGCGCCAGCTGCAGAGGGGTACAAGAGACCCAGTACTTC.